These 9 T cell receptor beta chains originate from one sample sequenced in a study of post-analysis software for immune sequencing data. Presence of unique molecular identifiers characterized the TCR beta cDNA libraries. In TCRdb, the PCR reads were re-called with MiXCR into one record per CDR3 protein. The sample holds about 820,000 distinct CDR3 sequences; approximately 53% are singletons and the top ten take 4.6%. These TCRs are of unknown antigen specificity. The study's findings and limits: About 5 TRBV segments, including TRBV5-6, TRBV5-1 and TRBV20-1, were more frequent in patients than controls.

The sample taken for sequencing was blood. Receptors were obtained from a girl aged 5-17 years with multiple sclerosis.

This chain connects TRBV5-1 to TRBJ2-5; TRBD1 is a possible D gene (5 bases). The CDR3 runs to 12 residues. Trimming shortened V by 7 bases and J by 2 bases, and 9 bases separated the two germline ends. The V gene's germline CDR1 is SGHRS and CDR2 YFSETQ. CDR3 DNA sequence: TGCGCCAGCTTCGGACAACAAGAGACCCAGTACTTC. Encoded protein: CASFGQQETQYF.

CDR3 bases: TGTGCCAGCAGCTTAGTGCCCAAATCCCAAGAGACCCAGTACTTC. Translated: CASSLVPKSQETQYF. This chain uses TRBV13 with TRBJ2-5; D remains unclear. This CDR3 has 15 amino acids. V lost 1 base, J lost 1 base, and 10 bases lay in between. CDR1 is PRHDT, CDR2 FYEKMQ, per germline (reference sequence).

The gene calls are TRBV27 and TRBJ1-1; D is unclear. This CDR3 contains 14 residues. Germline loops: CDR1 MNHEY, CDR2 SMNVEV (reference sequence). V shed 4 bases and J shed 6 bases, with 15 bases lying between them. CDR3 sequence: CASSWLGSGAEAFF. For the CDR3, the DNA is TGTGCCAGCAGTTGGCTGGGGTCCGGAGCTGAAGCTTTCTTT.

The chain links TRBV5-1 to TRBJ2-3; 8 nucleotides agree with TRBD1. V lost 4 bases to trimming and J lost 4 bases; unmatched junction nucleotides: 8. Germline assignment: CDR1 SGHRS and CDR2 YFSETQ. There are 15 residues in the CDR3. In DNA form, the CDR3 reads TGCGCCAGCAGCAAGATACAGGGGGGCGCAGATACGCAGTATTTT. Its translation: CASSKIQGGADTQYF.

The CDR3 nucleotides are TGCGCCAGCAACTCTAGACGTCTAGCGGGGACTAATTACGAGCAGTACTTC. This sequence encodes CASNSRRLAGTNYEQYF. V is TRBV5-1 and J is TRBJ2-4, with 9 bases matching TRBD2. The last part of the DNA fits TRBJ2-7 better; the J call may be wrong. The length of the CDR3 is 17 residues. Germline CDR1 and CDR2: SGHRS and YFSETQ.

As DNA, the CDR3 is TGCGCCAGCAGCCAAGAGGTGGTCGAAGAGACCCAGTACTTC. Translating it yields CASSQEVVEETQYF. This chain links TRBV4-1 with TRBJ2-7; D not certain. The J call may be mistaken, given a closer DNA end match to TRBJ2-5. CDR1 and CDR2 from the germline V gene are MGHRA and YSYEKL. CDR3 size: 14 residues.

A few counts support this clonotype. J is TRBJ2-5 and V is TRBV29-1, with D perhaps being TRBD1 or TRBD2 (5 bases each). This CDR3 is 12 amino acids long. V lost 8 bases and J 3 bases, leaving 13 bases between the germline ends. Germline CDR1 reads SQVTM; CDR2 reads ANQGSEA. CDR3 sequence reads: CSTLGEEETQYF. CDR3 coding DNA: TGCAGCACACTAGGGGAAGAAGAGACCCAGTACTTC. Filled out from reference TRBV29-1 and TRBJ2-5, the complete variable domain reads SAVISQKPSRDICQRGTSLTIQCQVDSQVTMMFWYRQQPGQSLTLIATANQGSEATYESGFVIDKFPISRPNLTFSTLTVSNMSPEDSSIYLCSTLGEEETQYFGPGTRLLVL.

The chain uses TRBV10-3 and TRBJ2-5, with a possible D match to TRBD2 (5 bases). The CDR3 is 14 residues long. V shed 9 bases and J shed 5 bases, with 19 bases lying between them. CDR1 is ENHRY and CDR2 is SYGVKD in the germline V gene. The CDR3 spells CAMRAGRLTETQYF. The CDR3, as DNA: TGTGCCATGAGGGCGGGCCGACTCACCGAGACCCAGTACTTC.

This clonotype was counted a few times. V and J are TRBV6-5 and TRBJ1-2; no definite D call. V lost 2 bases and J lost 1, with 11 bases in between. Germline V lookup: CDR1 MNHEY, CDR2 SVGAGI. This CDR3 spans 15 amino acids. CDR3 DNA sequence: TGTGCCAGCAGTTACGGCGAGGGTAGTAACTATGGCTACACCTTC. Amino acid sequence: CASSYGEGSNYGYTF.